Presented here are 22 T cell receptor beta chains from one specimen sequenced in a study of beta chain features in type 1 diabetes. Every bit of the isolated RNA underwent reverse transcription, so sequencing read expressed TCRB transcripts. The repertoire was sequenced with immunoSEQ multiplex PCR; TCRdb's copy has only in-frame clones and lacks some. The sample lists around 400,000 clones, around 16% occurring once. The specimen was naive CD4+ T cells from blood. Receptors were obtained from a woman aged 18-29 years in good health.

This clone was seen a few times. Other DNA sequences of this sample code for an identical CDR3. The chain employs TRBV7-9 and TRBJ1-1, with D unclear. The CDR3 spans 12 residues. Germline-derived CDR1 and CDR2 are SEHNR and FQNEAQ (reference sequence). The germline V and J ends were trimmed by 1 base and 4 bases, with 4 bases remaining between them. The CDR3 DNA is TGTGCCAGCAGCTTAGTCCTCACTGAAGCTTTCTTT. Translating it yields CASSLVLTEAFF. The variable domain in full, completed from reference TRBV7-9 and TRBJ1-1, reads DTGVSQNPRHKITKRGQNVTFRCDPISEHNRLYWYRQTLGQGPEFLTYFQNEAQLEKSRLLSDRFSAERPKGSFSTLEIQRTEQGDSAMYLCASSLVLTEAFFGQGTRLTVV.

This clone turned up a few times. V is TRBV6-6 and J is TRBJ2-7; D is perhaps TRBD2 (7 bases). There are 16 residues in the CDR3. Germline loops: CDR1 MNHNY, CDR2 SVGAGI (reference sequence). V shed 5 bases and J shed 2 bases, with 19 bases lying between them. The CDR3 spells CASSRRGGREPYEQYF. CDR3 nucleotides: TGTGCCAGCAGTCGAAGGGGGGGGCGGGAACCCTACGAGCAGTACTTC.

This clone was seen only a few times. CDR3 protein: CASSASGLAGDRTDTQYF. CDR3 nucleotides: TGTGCCAGCAGCGCCTCTGGACTAGCGGGGGATCGCACAGATACGCAGTATTTT. The gene calls are TRBV9 and TRBJ2-3; 13 nucleotides line up with TRBD2. J gave up 1 base and V 3 bases, and 8 bases lay outside the gene matches. This CDR3 has 18 residues. CDR1 is SGDLS, CDR2 YYNGEE, per germline.

The CDR3 DNA is TGCGCCAGCAGCTTGTCTCCCAGCTCTGGGGCCAACGTCCTGACTTTC. Its protein product is CASSLSPSSGANVLTF. The gene calls are TRBV5-1 and TRBJ2-6; no reliable D call. The V gene's germline CDR1 is SGHRS and CDR2 YFSETQ. The CDR3 runs to 16 residues. V gave up 1 base and J gave up 0 bases, with 8 bases separating them.

This clone was recorded a few times. This chain links TRBV10-3 with TRBJ2-5, with no clear D. V lost 4 bases, J lost 3 bases, and 15 bases lay in between. Germline V CDR1 and CDR2: ENHRY, SYGVKD. The CDR3 runs to 15 residues. This CDR3 reads CAISATNHAEETQYF. In nucleotides, the CDR3 is TGTGCCATCAGTGCGACCAACCACGCGGAAGAGACCCAGTACTTC.

The rearrangement uses TRBV29-1 and TRBJ2-7, with 7 bases aligning to TRBD2. Germline CDR1 and CDR2: SQVTM and ANQGSEA. The CDR3 has 14 amino acids. V lost 2 bases, J lost 2 bases, and 6 bases stayed unmatched. The CDR3 reads CSVELVAGTYEQYF. The CDR3 DNA follows: TGCAGCGTTGAACTGGTAGCGGGCACCTACGAGCAGTACTTC.

This chain connects TRBV5-1 to TRBJ2-2, with TRBD1 matching over 9 bases. Per germline, CDR1 SGHRS and CDR2 YFSETQ. V shed 4 bases, J shed 6 bases, and the junction held 7 bases outside the gene matches. There are 15 residues in the CDR3. DNA for the CDR3: TGCGCCAGCAGCGCGGGACAGGGCGTTGCCGGGGAGCTGTTTTTT. This translates into CASSAGQGVAGELFF.

A word on this clone: This CDR3 is also generated by other DNA sequences in the sample. The chain recombines TRBV5-4 with TRBJ2-5; the D is unclear. The germline gives CDR1 SGHNT, CDR2 YYREEE (reference sequence). The CDR3 is made up of 12 amino acids. With 0 bases removed from V and 5 bases from J, the gap between germline ends came to 5 bases. The CDR3: CASSLARETQYF. CDR3 in DNA: TGTGCCAGCAGCTTGGCGCGGGAGACCCAGTACTTC.

The chain has TRBV7-2 and TRBJ2-5, with a tentative D call TRBD2 (5 bases). Germline CDR1 and CDR2: SGHTA and FQGNSA. There are 13 residues in the CDR3. Trimming stripped 3 bases from V and 1 base from J, with 6 bases between. As DNA, the CDR3 is TGTGCCAGCAGCTTGAGGGCCCAAGAGACCCAGTACTTC. Translated: CASSLRAQETQYF.

In its sample, this clone was seen a few times. The V gene is TRBV9, the J gene TRBJ1-3; D uncertain. Trimming cost V 0 bases and J 1 base, with 8 bases left between them. Germline V gene lookup returns CDR1 SGDLS and CDR2 YYNGEE. The CDR3 length is 15 residues. The CDR3 protein is CASSVGVRSGNTIYF. Written as DNA, the CDR3 is TGTGCCAGCAGCGTAGGTGTCCGGTCTGGAAACACCATATATTTT.

This sequence joins TRBV30 and TRBJ2-1; 7 bases match TRBD1. From germline, CDR1 is GTSNPN and CDR2 SVGIG (reference sequence). The ends lost 3 bases at V and 0 bases at J; junction bases unmatched: 5. The CDR3 contains 15 residues. The CDR3 loop is CAWRETGSSYNEQFF. CDR3 DNA sequence: TGTGCCTGGAGGGAGACAGGGAGCTCCTACAATGAGCAGTTCTTC. Drawing the rest from reference TRBV30 and TRBJ2-1, the complete variable domain is SQTIHQWPATLVQPVGSPLSLECTVEGTSNPNLYWYRQAAGRGLQLLFYSVGIGQISSEVPQNLSASRPQDRQFILSSKKLLLSDSGFYLCAWRETGSSYNEQFFGPGTRLTVL.

This clone has only a few counts. The chain has TRBV9 and TRBJ1-1; D is undetermined. The V end was cut by 4 bases, the J end by 1 base, with 14 bases between. The CDR3 extends over 15 amino acids. Per germline, CDR1 SGDLS and CDR2 YYNGEE. The DNA of the CDR3 is TGTGCCAGCAGCCCCCGGTTGGGCACGAACACTGAAGCTTTCTTT. Its protein is CASSPRLGTNTEAFF.

The V call is TRBV7-9, the J call TRBJ2-1, with D maybe TRBD2 (5 bases). The CDR3 sequence is 15 residues long. CDR1 is SEHNR, CDR2 FQNEAQ, per germline (reference sequence). V dropped 2 bases and J dropped 0 bases, with 8 bases sitting between them. The DNA for the CDR3 is TGTGCCAGCAGCTTAATAGGGAGCTCCTACAATGAGCAGTTCTTC. Translated: CASSLIGSSYNEQFF.

This clone was seen only a few times. V gene TRBV4-3 combines with J gene TRBJ1-2; D perhaps matches TRBD1 (5 bases). The V and J ends lost 2 bases and 5 bases respectively, with 18 bases between them. Germline loops: CDR1 LGHNA, CDR2 YSLEER. The CDR3 length is 16 residues. CDR3 sequence: CASSQSSGLRGYGYTF. In nucleotides, the CDR3 is TGCGCCAGCAGCCAAAGTTCGGGTCTCCGGGGGTATGGCTACACCTTC.

J is TRBJ2-1 and V is TRBV9, with D maybe TRBD1 (6 bases). Per the germline V gene, CDR1 is SGDLS and CDR2 is YYNGEE. V was trimmed by 8 bases and J by 0 bases, leaving 15 bases between them. The CDR3 totals 15 residues. CDR3 DNA: TGTGCCAGTTCAGGGGCCCCGAGCTCCTACAATGAGCAGTTCTTC. It yields the protein CASSGAPSSYNEQFF.

This clone was detected once. The gene calls are TRBV4-1 and TRBJ1-5; D is uncertain. V lost 0 bases and J 7 bases, leaving 13 bases between the germline ends. The CDR3 has 15 residues. In germline, CDR1 is MGHRA, CDR2 YSYEKL. CDR3 in amino acids: CASSQELRGFQPQHF. The DNA of the CDR3 is TGCGCCAGCAGCCAAGAATTGAGAGGGTTCCAGCCCCAGCATTTT.

The V call is TRBV5-1, the J call TRBJ2-5, with 8 bases matching TRBD2. Germline CDR1 is SGHRS and CDR2 is YFSETQ. After removal of 1 base from V and 4 bases from J, the junction contained 3 bases not matched to a gene. This CDR3 has 14 residues. CDR3 in amino acids: CASSLSGSGETQYF. CDR3 nucleotide sequence: TGCGCCAGCAGCTTGAGCGGGAGTGGAGAGACCCAGTACTTC.

In this sample, this clone turned up a few times. V is TRBV5-1 and J is TRBJ1-1, with a possible D match to TRBD1 (5 bases). CDR1 is SGHRS and CDR2 is YFSETQ in the germline V gene. V lost 5 bases, J lost 8 bases, and 16 bases lay in between. The CDR3 consists of 13 residues. In DNA, the CDR3 is TGCGCCAGCAGACCCGATGCAGGGCCCGAAGCTTTCTTT. Its protein is CASRPDAGPEAFF.

The chain couples TRBV18 to TRBJ2-2; D might be TRBD2 (5 bases). There are 15 residues in the CDR3. V lost 1 base and J 4 bases, leaving 10 bases between the germline ends. CDR1 is KGHSH and CDR2 is LQKENI in the germline V gene. CDR3 nucleotide sequence: TGTGCCAGCTCACCACGGGCGGACTTCACCGGGGAGCTGTTTTTT. It yields the protein CASSPRADFTGELFF.

This clone was observed a few times. CDR3 DNA: TGTGCCAGCACCCGGCTGGGGCTGAACACTGAAGCTTTCTTT. It encodes CASTRLGLNTEAFF. V gene TRBV6-5 combines with J gene TRBJ1-1, with D perhaps matching TRBD1 (5 bases). The germline V gene has CDR1 MNHEY and CDR2 SVGAGI. The V and J ends lost 7 bases and 0 bases respectively, with 12 bases between them. This CDR3 is 14 amino acids long.

The rearrangement links TRBV5-8 to TRBJ1-2; unclear D gene. The CDR3 runs to 12 residues. V dropped 0 bases and J dropped 7 bases, with 7 bases sitting between them. Germline assignment: CDR1 SGHTS and CDR2 YDEGEE. The CDR3 DNA reads TGTGCCAGCAGCTTGGCTATATCTGGCTACACCTTC. Amino acid sequence: CASSLAISGYTF.

This clone was observed a few times. The gene calls are TRBV27 and TRBJ1-5; D is unclear. Trimming cost V 5 bases and J 6 bases, with 11 bases left between them. CDR1 MNHEY and CDR2 SMNVEV come from the germline V gene (reference sequence). This CDR3 region has 13 residues. DNA for the CDR3: TGTGCCAGCAGTCCGGGCGGGCGTCAGCCCCAGCATTTT. Translated: CASSPGGRQPQHF.